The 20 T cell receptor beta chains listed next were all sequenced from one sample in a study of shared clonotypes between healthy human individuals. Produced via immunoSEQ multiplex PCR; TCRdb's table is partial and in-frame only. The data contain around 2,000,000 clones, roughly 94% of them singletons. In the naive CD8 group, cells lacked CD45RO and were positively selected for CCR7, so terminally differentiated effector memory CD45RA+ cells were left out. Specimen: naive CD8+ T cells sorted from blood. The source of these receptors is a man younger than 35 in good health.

The CDR3 protein is CASSSPGGADTEAFF. The CDR3, as DNA: TGCGCCAGCAGCTCGCCAGGGGGCGCGGACACTGAAGCTTTCTTT. The gene calls are TRBV4-1 and TRBJ1-1, with 8 nucleotides matching TRBD1. Germline CDR1 is MGHRA and CDR2 is YSYEKL. The CDR3 spans 15 residues. Germline trimming cut 5 bases from V and 3 bases from J; bases unmatched to any gene: 8.

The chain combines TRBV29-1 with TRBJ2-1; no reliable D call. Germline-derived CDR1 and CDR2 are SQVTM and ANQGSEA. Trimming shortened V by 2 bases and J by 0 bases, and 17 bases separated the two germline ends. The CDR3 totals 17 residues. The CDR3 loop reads CSVESSGLESSYNEQFF. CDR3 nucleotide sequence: TGCAGCGTTGAAAGTTCCGGGCTCGAAAGCTCCTACAATGAGCAGTTCTTC.

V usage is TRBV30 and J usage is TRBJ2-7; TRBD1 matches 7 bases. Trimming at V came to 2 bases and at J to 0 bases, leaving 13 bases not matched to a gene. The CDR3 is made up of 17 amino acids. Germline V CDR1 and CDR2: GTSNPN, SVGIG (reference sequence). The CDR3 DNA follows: TGTGCCTGGAGTCTCGAAGGGGGCGAAGGATTCTCCTACGAGCAGTACTTC. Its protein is CAWSLEGGEGFSYEQYF.

The CDR3 coding sequence is TGTGCCAGCAGTATTAACCCGACAGGGTTCAATGAGCAGTTCTTC. Protein: CASSINPTGFNEQFF. The chain has TRBV27 and TRBJ2-1, with TRBD1 matching over 7 bases. The V gene's germline CDR1 is MNHEY and CDR2 SMNVEV (reference sequence). Losses at the gene ends were 5 bases for V and 6 bases for J; bases not matched to a gene: 10. The CDR3 sequence is 15 residues long.

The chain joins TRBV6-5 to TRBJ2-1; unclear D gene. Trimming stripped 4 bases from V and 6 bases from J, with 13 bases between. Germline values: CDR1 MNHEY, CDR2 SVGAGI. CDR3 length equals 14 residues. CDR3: CASSFGTPPNEQFF. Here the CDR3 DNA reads TGTGCCAGCAGTTTTGGCACTCCCCCCAATGAGCAGTTCTTC.

The CDR3: CASSEDWGLQIPYGYTF. The CDR3, as DNA: TGTGCCAGCAGTGAAGACTGGGGACTCCAGATCCCCTATGGCTACACCTTC. The V gene is TRBV6-1, the J gene TRBJ1-2; tentatively, D is TRBD1 (5 bases). V lost 1 base, J lost 4 bases, and 19 bases lay in between. This CDR3 is built from 17 residues. The germline V gene encodes CDR1 MNHNS and CDR2 SASEGT.

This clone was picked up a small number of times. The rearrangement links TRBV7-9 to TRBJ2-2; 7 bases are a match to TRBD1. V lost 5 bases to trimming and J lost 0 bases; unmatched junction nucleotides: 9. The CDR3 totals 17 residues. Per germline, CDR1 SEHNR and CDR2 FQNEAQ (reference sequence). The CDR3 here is CASSPDRASANTGELFF. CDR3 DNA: TGTGCCAGCAGCCCCGACAGGGCCAGTGCGAACACCGGGGAGCTGTTTTTT.

CDR3 amino acids: CASSFGEGANPAGPETQYF. The CDR3 region has the DNA TGTGCCAGCAGCTTCGGAGAGGGGGCGAATCCTGCCGGGCCAGAGACCCAGTACTTC. The rearrangement uses TRBV7-2 and TRBJ2-5; 7 nucleotides match TRBD1. V lost 3 bases and J lost 4; bases outside the gene matches: 20. This CDR3 spans 19 amino acids. Germline V gives CDR1 SGHTA, CDR2 FQGNSA.

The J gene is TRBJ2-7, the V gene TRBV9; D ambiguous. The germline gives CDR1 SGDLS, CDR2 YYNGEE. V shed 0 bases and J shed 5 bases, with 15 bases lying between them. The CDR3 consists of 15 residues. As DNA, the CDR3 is TGTGCCAGCAGCGTAGAGGGCAGGAGATTCGACGAGCAGTACTTC. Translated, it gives CASSVEGRRFDEQYF.

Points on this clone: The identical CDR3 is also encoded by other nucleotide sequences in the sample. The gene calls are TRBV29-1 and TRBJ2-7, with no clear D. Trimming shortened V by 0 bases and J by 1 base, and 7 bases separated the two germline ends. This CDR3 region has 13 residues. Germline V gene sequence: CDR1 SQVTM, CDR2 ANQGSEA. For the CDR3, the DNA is TGCAGCGTTGAAGAGGAGTCATCCTACGAGCAGTACTTC. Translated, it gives CSVEEESSYEQYF.

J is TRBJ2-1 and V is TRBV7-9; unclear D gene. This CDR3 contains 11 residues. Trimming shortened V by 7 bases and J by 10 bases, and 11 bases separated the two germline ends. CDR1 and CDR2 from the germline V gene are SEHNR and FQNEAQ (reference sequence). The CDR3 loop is CASTYLDEQFF. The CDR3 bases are TGTGCCAGCACCTACTTAGACGAGCAGTTCTTC.

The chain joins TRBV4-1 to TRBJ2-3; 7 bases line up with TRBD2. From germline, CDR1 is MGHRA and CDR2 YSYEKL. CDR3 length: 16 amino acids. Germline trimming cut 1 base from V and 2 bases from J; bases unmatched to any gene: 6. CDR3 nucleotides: TGCGCCAGCAGCCAAGTGACGGGAGGTGTCACAGATACGCAGTATTTT. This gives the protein CASSQVTGGVTDTQYF.

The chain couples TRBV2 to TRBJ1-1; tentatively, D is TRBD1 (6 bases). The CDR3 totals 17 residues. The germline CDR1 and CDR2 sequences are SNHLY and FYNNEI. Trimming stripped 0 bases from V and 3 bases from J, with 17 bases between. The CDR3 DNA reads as TGTGCCAGCAGTGAAGCGGGGGCGGGCCCTTCGGACACTGAAGCTTTCTTT. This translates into CASSEAGAGPSDTEAFF.

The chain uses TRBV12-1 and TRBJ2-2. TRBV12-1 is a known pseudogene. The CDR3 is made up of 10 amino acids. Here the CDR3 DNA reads TGTGCCAGCAGCTTTCCGGAGCTGTTTTTT. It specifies CASSFPELFF.

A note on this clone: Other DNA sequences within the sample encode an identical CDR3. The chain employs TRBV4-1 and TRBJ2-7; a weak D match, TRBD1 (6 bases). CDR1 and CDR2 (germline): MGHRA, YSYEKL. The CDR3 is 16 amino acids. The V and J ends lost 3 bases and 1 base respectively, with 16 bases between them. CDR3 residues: CASSQDPGESSYEQYF. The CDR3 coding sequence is TGCGCCAGCAGCCAGGACCCAGGGGAATCATCCTACGAGCAGTACTTC.

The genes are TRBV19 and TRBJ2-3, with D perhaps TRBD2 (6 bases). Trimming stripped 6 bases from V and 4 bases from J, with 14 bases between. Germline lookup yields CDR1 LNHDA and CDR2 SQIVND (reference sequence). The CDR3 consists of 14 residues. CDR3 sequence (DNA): TGTGCCAGTAGCTCCGGGACTCACCCAGATACGCAGTATTTT. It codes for CASSSGTHPDTQYF.

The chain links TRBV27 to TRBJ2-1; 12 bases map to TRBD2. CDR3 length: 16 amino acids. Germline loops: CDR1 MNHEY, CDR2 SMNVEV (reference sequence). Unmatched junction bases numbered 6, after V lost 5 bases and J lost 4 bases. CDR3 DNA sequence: TGTGCCAGCAGTCGATCTGGACTAGCGGGGTACAATGAGCAGTTCTTC. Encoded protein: CASSRSGLAGYNEQFF.

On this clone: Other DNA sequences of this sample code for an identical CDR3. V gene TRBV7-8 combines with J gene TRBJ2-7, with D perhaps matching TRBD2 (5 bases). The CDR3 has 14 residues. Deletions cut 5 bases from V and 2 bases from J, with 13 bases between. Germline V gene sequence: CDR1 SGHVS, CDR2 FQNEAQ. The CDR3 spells CASSLAGNAYEQYF. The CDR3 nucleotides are TGTGCCAGCAGCCTTGCCGGGAATGCCTACGAGCAGTACTTC.

CDR3 protein: CASSQYQVTASTDTQYF. The DNA for the CDR3 is TGTGCCAGCAGCCAATACCAGGTAACGGCTAGCACAGATACGCAGTATTTT. V is TRBV4-2 and J is TRBJ2-3, with D unresolved. With 2 bases removed from V and 0 bases from J, the gap between germline ends came to 15 bases. This CDR3 spans 17 amino acids. Per the germline V gene, CDR1 is LGHNA and CDR2 is YNFKEQ.

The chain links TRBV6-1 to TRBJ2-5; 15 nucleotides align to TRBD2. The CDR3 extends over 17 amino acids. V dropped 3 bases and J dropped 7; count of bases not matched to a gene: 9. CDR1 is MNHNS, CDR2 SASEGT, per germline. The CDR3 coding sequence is TGTGCCAGCAGTGACCCCGGACTAGCGGGAGGGGGCGGGACCCAGTACTTC. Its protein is CASSDPGLAGGGGTQYF.